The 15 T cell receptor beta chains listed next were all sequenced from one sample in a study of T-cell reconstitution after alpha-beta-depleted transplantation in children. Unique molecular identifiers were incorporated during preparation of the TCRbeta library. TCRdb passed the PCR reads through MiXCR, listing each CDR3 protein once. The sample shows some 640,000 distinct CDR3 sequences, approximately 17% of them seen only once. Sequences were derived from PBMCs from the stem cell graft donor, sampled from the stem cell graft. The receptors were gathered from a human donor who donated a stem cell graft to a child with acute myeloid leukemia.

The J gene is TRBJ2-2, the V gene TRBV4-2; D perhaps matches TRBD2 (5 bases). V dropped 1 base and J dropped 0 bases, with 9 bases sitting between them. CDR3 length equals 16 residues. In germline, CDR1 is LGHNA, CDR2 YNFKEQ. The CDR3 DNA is TGTGCCAGCAGCCAAGGAGGGTTACCGAACACCGGGGAGCTGTTTTTT. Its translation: CASSQGGLPNTGELFF.

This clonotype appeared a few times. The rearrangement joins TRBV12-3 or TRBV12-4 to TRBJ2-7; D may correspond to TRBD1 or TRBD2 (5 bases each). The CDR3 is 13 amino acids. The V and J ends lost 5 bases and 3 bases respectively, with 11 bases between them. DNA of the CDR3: TGTGCCAGCAGTGTTTGGGACCTCTACGAGCAGTACTTC. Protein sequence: CASSVWDLYEQYF.

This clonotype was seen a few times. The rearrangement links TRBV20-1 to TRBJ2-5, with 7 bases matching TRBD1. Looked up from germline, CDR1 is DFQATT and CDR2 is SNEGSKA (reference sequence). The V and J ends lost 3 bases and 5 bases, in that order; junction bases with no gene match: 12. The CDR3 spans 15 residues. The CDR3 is CSASRSPGTVETQYF. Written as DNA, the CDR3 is TGCAGTGCTAGCCGATCCCCCGGGACAGTGGAGACCCAGTACTTC.

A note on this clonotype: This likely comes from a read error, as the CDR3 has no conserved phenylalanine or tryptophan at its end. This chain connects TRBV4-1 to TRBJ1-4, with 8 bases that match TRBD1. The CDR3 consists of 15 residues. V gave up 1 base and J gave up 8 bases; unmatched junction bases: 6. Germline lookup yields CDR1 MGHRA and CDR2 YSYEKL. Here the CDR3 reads CASSQGGQGNEKLFS. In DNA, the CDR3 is TGCGCCAGCAGCCAAGGCGGACAGGGAAACGAAAAACTGTTTTCT.

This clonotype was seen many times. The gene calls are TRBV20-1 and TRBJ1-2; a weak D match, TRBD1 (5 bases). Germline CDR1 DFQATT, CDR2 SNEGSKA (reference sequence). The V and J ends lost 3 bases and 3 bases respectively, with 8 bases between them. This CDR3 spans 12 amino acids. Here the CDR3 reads CSARRGDYGYTF. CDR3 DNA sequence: TGCAGTGCTAGGAGGGGAGACTATGGCTACACCTTC.

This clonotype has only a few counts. CDR3 region: CSARDSSQQGQGYGYTF. The CDR3 DNA sequence: TGCAGTGCTAGAGATTCATCTCAACAGGGGCAGGGCTATGGCTACACCTTC. This rearrangement joins TRBV20-1 to TRBJ1-2, with 7 bases matching TRBD1. With 0 bases clipped from V and 4 bases from J, the junction kept 14 bases outside the gene matches. This CDR3 spans 17 amino acids. The germline V gene encodes CDR1 DFQATT and CDR2 SNEGSKA (reference sequence).

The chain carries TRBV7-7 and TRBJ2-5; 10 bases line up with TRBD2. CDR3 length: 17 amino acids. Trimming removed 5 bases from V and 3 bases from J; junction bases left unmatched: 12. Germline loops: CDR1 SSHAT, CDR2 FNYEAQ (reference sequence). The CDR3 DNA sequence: TGTGCCAGCAGCCCCTCCCTAGGGAGCGGGGGGGAAGAGACCCAGTACTTC. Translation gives CASSPSLGSGGEETQYF. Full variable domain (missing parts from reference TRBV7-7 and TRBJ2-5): GAGVSQSPRYKVTKRGQDVTLRCDPISSHATLYWYQQALGQGPEFLTYFNYEAQPDKSGLPSDRFSAERPEGSISTLTIQRTEQRDSAMYRCASSPSLGSGGEETQYFGPGTRLLVL.

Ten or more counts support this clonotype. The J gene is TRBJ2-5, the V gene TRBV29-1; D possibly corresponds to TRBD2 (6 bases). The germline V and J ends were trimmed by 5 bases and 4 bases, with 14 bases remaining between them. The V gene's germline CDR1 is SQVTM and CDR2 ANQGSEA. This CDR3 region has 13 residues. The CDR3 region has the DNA TGCAGCGTTTCCGGGAGATACGTAGAGACCCAGTACTTC. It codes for CSVSGRYVETQYF.

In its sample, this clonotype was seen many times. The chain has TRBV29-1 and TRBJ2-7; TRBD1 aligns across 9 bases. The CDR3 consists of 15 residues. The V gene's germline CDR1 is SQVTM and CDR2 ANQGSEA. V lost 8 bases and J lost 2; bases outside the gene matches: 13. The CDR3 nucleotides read TGCAGCCATCCTGTCGGGGACAGGGAGACCTACGAGCAGTACTTC. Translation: CSHPVGDRETYEQYF.

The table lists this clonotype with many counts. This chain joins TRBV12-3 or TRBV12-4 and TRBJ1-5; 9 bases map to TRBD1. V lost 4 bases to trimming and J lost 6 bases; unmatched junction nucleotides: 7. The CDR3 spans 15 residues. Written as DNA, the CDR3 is TGTGCCAGCAGTTCACGGGACAGGGCTACTCAGCCCCAGCATTTT. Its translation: CASSSRDRATQPQHF.

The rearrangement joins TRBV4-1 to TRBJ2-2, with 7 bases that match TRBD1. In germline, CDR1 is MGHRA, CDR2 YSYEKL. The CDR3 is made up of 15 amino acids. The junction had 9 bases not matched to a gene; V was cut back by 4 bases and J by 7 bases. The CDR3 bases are TGCGCCAGCAGCCCCAGTCAGGGGGTCGGCGGGGAGCTGTTTTTT. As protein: CASSPSQGVGGELFF.

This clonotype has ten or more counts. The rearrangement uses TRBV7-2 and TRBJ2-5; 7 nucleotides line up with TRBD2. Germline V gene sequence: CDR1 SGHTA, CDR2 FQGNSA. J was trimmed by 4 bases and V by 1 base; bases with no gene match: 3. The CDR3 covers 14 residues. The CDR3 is CASSLGPGGETQYF. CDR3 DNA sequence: TGTGCCAGCAGCTTAGGCCCGGGAGGAGAGACCCAGTACTTC.

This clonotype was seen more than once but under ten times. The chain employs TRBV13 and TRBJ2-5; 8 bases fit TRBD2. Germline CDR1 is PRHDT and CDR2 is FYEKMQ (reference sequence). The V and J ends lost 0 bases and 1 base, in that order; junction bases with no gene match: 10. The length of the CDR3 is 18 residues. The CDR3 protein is CASSLGGGLAGFQETQYF. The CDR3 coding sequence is TGTGCCAGCAGCTTAGGGGGGGGATTAGCGGGGTTCCAAGAGACCCAGTACTTC.

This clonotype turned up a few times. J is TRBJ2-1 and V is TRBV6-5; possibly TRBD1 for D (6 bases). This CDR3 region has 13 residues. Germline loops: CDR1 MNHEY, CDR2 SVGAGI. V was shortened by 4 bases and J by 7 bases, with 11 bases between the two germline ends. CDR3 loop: CASSLKGGNEQFF. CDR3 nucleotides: TGTGCCAGCAGTTTAAAAGGGGGAAATGAGCAGTTCTTC.

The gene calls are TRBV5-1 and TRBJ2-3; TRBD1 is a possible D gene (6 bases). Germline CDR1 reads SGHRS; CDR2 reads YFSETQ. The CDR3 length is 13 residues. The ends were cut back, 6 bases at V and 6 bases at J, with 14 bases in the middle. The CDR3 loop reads CASTYGTSDTQYF. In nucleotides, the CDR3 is TGCGCCAGCACCTACGGGACATCTGATACGCAGTATTTT.